This T cell receptor beta chain was recorded in a study of cytomegalovirus exposure and HLA in healthy donors. Findings and limits, study-wide: A later analysis linked a missense DCLRE1C variant to TCR beta V- and J-gene trimming. A later analysis reportedly found that, within productive TCRs, an Asian-associated ancestry cluster had fewer N-insertions than the mean observed across the 666 donors. A previous analysis found most TCR beta V segments productive roughly 87% or roughly 30% of the time.

The V and J ends lost 0 bases and 5 bases respectively, with 5 bases between them. CDR3 length equals 12 residues. Germline V gene lookup returns CDR1 SGHNT and CDR2 YYREEE (reference sequence). Vbeta (60) and Jbeta (13) primers were used in the PCR. TCRdb keeps only in-frame clones here, not all; method: immunoSEQ multiplex PCR. The table has about 160,000 clones, around four fifths seen once. A word on this clone: What it binds is unknown.

Participants comprised healthy donors of bone marrow. The genes are TRBV5-4 and TRBJ1-2; no firm D call. This TCR was recovered from a female donor in good health and CMV-seronegative. The sample was PBMCs. CDR3 amino acids: CASSLDHYGYTF. Here the CDR3 DNA reads TGTGCCAGCAGCTTGGATCATTATGGCTACACCTTC.